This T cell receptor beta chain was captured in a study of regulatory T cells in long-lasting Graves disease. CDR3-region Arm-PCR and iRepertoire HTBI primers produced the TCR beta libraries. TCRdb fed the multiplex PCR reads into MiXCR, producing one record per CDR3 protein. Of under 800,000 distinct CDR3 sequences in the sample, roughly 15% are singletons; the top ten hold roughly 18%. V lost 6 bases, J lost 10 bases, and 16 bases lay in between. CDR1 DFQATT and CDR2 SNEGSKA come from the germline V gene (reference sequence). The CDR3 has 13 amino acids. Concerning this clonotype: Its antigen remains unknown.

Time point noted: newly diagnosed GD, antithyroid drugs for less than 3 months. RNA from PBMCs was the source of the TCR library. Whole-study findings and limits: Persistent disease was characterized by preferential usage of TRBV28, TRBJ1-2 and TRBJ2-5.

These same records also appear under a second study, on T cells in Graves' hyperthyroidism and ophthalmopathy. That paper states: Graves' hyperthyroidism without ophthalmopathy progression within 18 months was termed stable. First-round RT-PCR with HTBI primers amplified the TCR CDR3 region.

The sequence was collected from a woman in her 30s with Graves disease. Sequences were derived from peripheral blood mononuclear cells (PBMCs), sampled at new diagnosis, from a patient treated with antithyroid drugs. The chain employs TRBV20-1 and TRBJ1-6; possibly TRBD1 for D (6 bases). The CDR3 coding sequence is TGCAGTGCCAAACCACAGGGAGCCTCACCCCTCCACTTT. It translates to CSAKPQGASPLHF.